These 23 T cell receptor beta chains share one sample of origin, sequenced in a study of blood T cells in healthy people across ages. Through a sample-barcoded 5' primer and a J-beta primer mix, a second PCR was run for 7 to 11 cycles. TCRdb re-analysed the 5' RACE reads in MiXCR, keeping a single row per CDR3 protein. In the table there are over a million distinct CDR3 sequences, less than 50% of which are singletons. The sequenced sample was blood. Source of these receptors: an older woman in good health.

The chain uses TRBV6-4 and TRBJ2-3; D is perhaps TRBD2 (6 bases). There are 15 residues in the CDR3. V gave up 0 bases and J gave up 1 base, with 8 bases separating them. CDR1 MRHNA and CDR2 SNTAGT come from the germline V gene. CDR3 nucleotides: TGTGCCAGCAGTGACTCCCAGCGGGGCACAGATACGCAGTATTTT. Protein: CASSDSQRGTDTQYF.

A few counts support this clonotype. The rearrangement joins TRBV13 to TRBJ2-7; D possibly corresponds to TRBD2 (5 bases). This CDR3 has 15 residues. The V and J ends lost 5 bases and 0 bases respectively, with 14 bases between them. Germline V gene lookup returns CDR1 PRHDT and CDR2 FYEKMQ (reference sequence). CDR3 nucleotide sequence: TGTGCCAGCAGCGTCAGGAAGCGGTACTCCTACGAGCAGTACTTC. Its protein product is CASSVRKRYSYEQYF.

This chain joins TRBV27 and TRBJ2-5, with 7 bases fitting TRBD2. The DNA end favors TRBJ2-7, so the J call may be wrong. Looked up from germline, CDR1 is MNHEY and CDR2 is SMNVEV (reference sequence). The CDR3 contains 14 residues. In DNA, the CDR3 is TGTGCCAGCAGTTGGGCTAGCGGACCCTACGAGCAGTACTTC. It encodes CASSWASGPYEQYF.

The chain carries TRBV30 and TRBJ1-1; 9 nucleotides match TRBD1. The V gene's germline CDR1 is GTSNPN and CDR2 SVGIG (reference sequence). J lost 4 bases, V lost 3 bases, and 6 bases had no gene match. The CDR3 runs to 14 residues. The CDR3 region is CAWSSGQGITEAFF. Here the CDR3 DNA reads TGTGCCTGGAGCTCGGGACAGGGAATCACTGAAGCTTTCTTT.

V usage is TRBV3-1 and J usage is TRBJ2-7, with 7 positions matching TRBD1. CDR3 length equals 15 residues. Germline V gene data show CDR1 as LGHDT and CDR2 as YNNKEL (reference sequence). V shed 5 bases and J 0 bases; nucleotides not matched to a gene: 7. The CDR3 sequence: CASSTTGQSSYEQYF. As DNA, the CDR3 is TGTGCCAGCAGCACGACGGGACAGAGCTCCTACGAGCAGTACTTC.

This rearrangement joins TRBV7-2 to TRBJ2-1; tentatively, D is TRBD1 or TRBD2 (6 bases each). The germline V and J ends were trimmed by 1 base and 9 bases, with 25 bases remaining between them. Germline V gene lookup returns CDR1 SGHTA and CDR2 FQGNSA. The CDR3 contains 18 residues. The CDR3 DNA reads as TGTGCCAGCAGCTTAGTAGGGGGGTCAGGGCAACCTGGGGGTGAGCAGTTCTTC. It codes for CASSLVGGSGQPGGEQFF. The full variable domain, completed using reference TRBV7-2 and TRBJ2-1, is GAGVSQSPSNKVTEKGKDVELRCDPISGHTALYWYRQSLGQGLEFLIYFQGNSAPDKSGLPSDRFSAERTGGSVSTLTIQRTQQEDSAVYLCASSLVGGSGQPGGEQFFGPGTRLTVL.

V usage is TRBV4-1 and J usage is TRBJ2-7, with TRBD1 matching over 9 bases. The V gene's germline CDR1 is MGHRA and CDR2 YSYEKL. V gave up 2 bases and J gave up 7 bases; unmatched junction bases: 9. The CDR3 is made up of 15 amino acids. The CDR3 loop is CASSQSRDRAGEQYF. CDR3 bases: TGCGCCAGCAGCCAAAGCCGGGACAGGGCTGGGGAGCAGTACTTC.

This clonotype was seen many times. This chain connects TRBV7-2 to TRBJ2-3; 12 nucleotides agree with TRBD2. CDR3 length: 18 amino acids. After removal of 4 bases from V and 2 bases from J, the junction contained 10 bases not matched to a gene. Germline V lookup: CDR1 SGHTA, CDR2 FQGNSA. This CDR3 is CASSSQAGLAGFTDTQYF. In DNA form, the CDR3 reads TGTGCCAGCAGCTCCCAGGCCGGACTAGCGGGATTCACAGATACGCAGTATTTT.

In DNA, the CDR3 is TGTGCCAGCAGCGTACCGGGACTAGGGGGCACAGATACGCAGTATTTT. Its protein is CASSVPGLGGTDTQYF. The V call is TRBV7-9, the J call TRBJ2-3, with TRBD2 identical over 8 bases. Per the germline V gene, CDR1 is SEHNR and CDR2 is FQNEAQ (reference sequence). CDR3 length: 16 residues. Trimming took 5 bases from V and 1 from J; bases not matched to a gene: 8.

This clonotype has a single count. The J gene is TRBJ1-1, the V gene TRBV5-6; the D is unclear. The V gene lost 4 bases and the J gene lost 4 bases, with 17 bases spanning the gap. The germline V gene encodes CDR1 SGHDT and CDR2 YYEEEE. The CDR3 is made up of 15 amino acids. The CDR3: CASSPTRTGITEAFF. DNA for the CDR3: TGTGCCAGCAGCCCTACCCGGACTGGGATCACTGAAGCTTTCTTT.

This clonotype was seen repeatedly, ten times or more. This rearrangement joins TRBV4-2 to TRBJ1-2; possibly TRBD1 for D (6 bases). The CDR3 runs to 14 residues. CDR1 is LGHNA and CDR2 is YNFKEQ in the germline V gene. Trimming pared 0 bases from V and 8 bases from J, leaving 13 bases between. The CDR3 DNA sequence: TGTGCCAGCAGCCAAGAAACAGGGAGTAGGGGCTACACCTTC. Its protein product is CASSQETGSRGYTF.

This clonotype showed up just a few times. The chain recombines TRBV10-3 with TRBJ2-5; TRBD2 agrees at 9 bases. Gene TRBJ2-7 matches the end of the DNA better, so the J call may be wrong. Germline assignment: CDR1 ENHRY and CDR2 SYGVKD. CDR3 length equals 14 residues. CDR3 nucleotide sequence: TGTGCCATCAGTGTTGGGCTAGCGGGAAACGAGCAGTACTTC. The encoded protein is CAISVGLAGNEQYF.

This clonotype has only a few counts. V and J are TRBV2 and TRBJ2-7; D unresolved. V lost 1 base and J lost 3, with 13 bases in between. CDR1 and CDR2 (germline): SNHLY, FYNNEI. The CDR3 loop spans 15 amino acids. CDR3 sequence reads: CASSEGQAQLYEQYF. CDR3 DNA: TGTGCCAGCAGTGAAGGGCAGGCCCAACTCTACGAGCAGTACTTC.

This rearrangement joins TRBV4-1 to TRBJ2-7, with a tentative D call TRBD1 (5 bases). CDR3 length: 16 residues. Germline V gives CDR1 MGHRA, CDR2 YSYEKL. Trimming took off 0 bases at V and 5 bases at J, with 17 bases between the two ends. CDR3 nucleotide sequence: TGCGCCAGCAGCCAAGATCTGCAGGGCGCCTTCGACGAGCAGTACTTC. This codes for CASSQDLQGAFDEQYF.

The genes are TRBV6-4 and TRBJ1-1; D gene ambiguous. Germline V gene lookup returns CDR1 MRHNA and CDR2 SNTAGT. The CDR3 consists of 14 residues. Deletions cut 0 bases from V and 1 base from J, with 6 bases between. The CDR3 loop is CASSDSSENTEAFF. As DNA, the CDR3 is TGTGCCAGCAGTGACTCATCGGAGAACACTGAAGCTTTCTTT.

The V gene is TRBV20-1, the J gene TRBJ2-5, with TRBD1 matching over 7 bases. Germline loops: CDR1 DFQATT, CDR2 SNEGSKA (reference sequence). J lost 4 bases, V lost 6 bases, and 17 bases had no gene match. This CDR3 contains 16 residues. CDR3 sequence (DNA): TGCAGTGCCAAAGGGGCCGACAGACGGGACAGAGAGACCCAGTACTTC. It is translated as CSAKGADRRDRETQYF.

The chain joins TRBV29-1 to TRBJ2-3; D perhaps matches TRBD2 (5 bases). Germline V gene lookup returns CDR1 SQVTM and CDR2 ANQGSEA. The V end was cut by 4 bases, the J end by 4 bases, with 9 bases between. This CDR3 has 12 amino acids. The CDR3 here is CSVAAGPDTQYF. As DNA, the CDR3 is TGCAGCGTTGCGGCGGGCCCAGATACGCAGTATTTT.

J is TRBJ2-7 and V is TRBV7-2, with 9 positions matching TRBD2. CDR1 SGHTA and CDR2 FQGNSA come from the germline V gene. Trimming took 5 bases from V and 7 from J; bases not matched to a gene: 12. This CDR3 has 15 residues. For the CDR3, the DNA is TGTGCCAGCAGCGTCACTAGCGGGCCTCTCGGGGAGCAGTACTTC. Amino acid sequence: CASSVTSGPLGEQYF. Full variable domain (remainder filled in from reference TRBV7-2 and TRBJ2-7): GAGVSQSPSNKVTEKGKDVELRCDPISGHTALYWYRQSLGQGLEFLIYFQGNSAPDKSGLPSDRFSAERTGGSVSTLTIQRTQQEDSAVYLCASSVTSGPLGEQYFGPGTRLTVT.

The chain uses TRBV7-9 and TRBJ2-3; a weak D match, TRBD2 (6 bases). V lost 3 bases and J lost 11, with 18 bases in between. The CDR3 has 14 amino acids. Looked up from germline, CDR1 is SEHNR and CDR2 is FQNEAQ (reference sequence). CDR3 residues: CASSLGSRLGWQYF. For the CDR3, the DNA is TGTGCCAGCAGCTTGGGTTCGCGACTAGGCTGGCAGTATTTT. Complete variable domain (other parts from reference TRBV7-9 and TRBJ2-3): DTGVSQNPRHKITKRGQNVTFRCDPISEHNRLYWYRQTLGQGPEFLTYFQNEAQLEKSRLLSDRFSAERPKGSFSTLEIQRTEQGDSAMYLCASSLGSRLGWQYFGPGTRLTVL.

The V gene is TRBV10-3, the J gene TRBJ1-1; weak D call: TRBD1 (6 bases). V lost 7 bases and J 5 bases, leaving 11 bases between the germline ends. This CDR3 spans 12 amino acids. Germline loops: CDR1 ENHRY, CDR2 SYGVKD. The CDR3 coding sequence is TGTGCCATCACCGCAGGGGATACTGAAGCTTTCTTT. Its translation is CAITAGDTEAFF.

The chain has TRBV28 and TRBJ2-5; D remains unclear. CDR1 and CDR2 (germline): MDHEN, SYDVKM. V lost 6 bases, J lost 4 bases, and 12 bases lay in between. The CDR3 runs 13 residues. The CDR3 reads CASRPTKSETQYF. CDR3 in DNA: TGTGCCAGCAGGCCGACAAAATCAGAGACCCAGTACTTC.

The genes are TRBV2 and TRBJ2-3, with D possibly TRBD2 on 6 matching bases. The CDR3 extends over 16 amino acids. Germline values: CDR1 SNHLY, CDR2 FYNNEI. The V gene lost 0 bases and the J gene lost 5 bases, with 15 bases spanning the gap. The CDR3 bases are TGTGCCAGCAGTGAAGCGCCGGGACTCGGTAAAGATACGCAGTATTTT. It yields the protein CASSEAPGLGKDTQYF.

J is TRBJ1-1 and V is TRBV12-3 or TRBV12-4; D is unclear. The V and J ends lost 6 bases and 4 bases respectively, with 12 bases between them. The CDR3 sequence is 13 residues long. The DNA of the CDR3 is TGTGCCAGCAGCCTAACAGTTTCCACTGAAGCTTTCTTT. It specifies CASSLTVSTEAFF.